Each of the 27 T cell receptor beta chains below was sequenced from the same sample in a study of blood T cell repertoires in COVID-19. TCRdb's table, derived via immunoSEQ multiplex PCR, lists solely in-frame clones and lacks some. The repertoire holds roughly 60,000 clones, with about 91% as singletons. Sequencing was performed on peripheral blood. Receptor source: a man aged 50-60 years with active COVID-19.

This chain uses TRBV14 with TRBJ1-1; no clear D. CDR1 and CDR2 from the germline V gene are SGHDN and FVKESK. Trimming stripped 3 bases from V and 3 bases from J, with 8 bases between. There are 13 residues in the CDR3. CDR3 region: CASSHVPDTEAFF. For the CDR3, the DNA is TGTGCCAGCAGCCACGTCCCGGACACTGAAGCTTTCTTT.

The chain uses TRBV10-1 and TRBJ2-7; 7 positions agree with TRBD1. CDR1 is WNHNN, CDR2 SYGVQD, per germline (reference sequence). V trimming: 4 bases; J trimming: 4 bases; junction bases outside the gene matches: 4. The CDR3 consists of 13 residues. CDR3: CASSAGQLYEQYF. The CDR3 DNA follows: TGCGCCAGCAGTGCGGGACAGCTATACGAGCAGTACTTC.

This sequence joins TRBV6-4 and TRBJ2-1, with TRBD1 as a possible D gene (6 bases). This CDR3 contains 13 residues. Trimming pared 4 bases from V and 3 bases from J, leaving 7 bases between. Germline assignment: CDR1 MRHNA and CDR2 SNTAGT. This CDR3 is CASSAGDYNEQFF. The CDR3 DNA follows: TGTGCCAGCAGTGCAGGGGACTACAATGAGCAGTTCTTC.

The chain carries TRBV19 and TRBJ2-3; 12 bases line up with TRBD2. The CDR3 covers 16 residues. Germline V gene data show CDR1 as LNHDA and CDR2 as SQIVND (reference sequence). After removal of 5 bases from V and 3 bases from J, the junction contained 6 bases not matched to a gene. The CDR3 nucleotides are TGTGCCAGTAGTTTCGGACTAGCGGGAAGAACAGATACGCAGTATTTT. Translated, it gives CASSFGLAGRTDTQYF.

The rearrangement links TRBV27 to TRBJ2-5; 7 bases are a match to TRBD1. The germline CDR1 and CDR2 sequences are MNHEY and SMNVEV (reference sequence). This CDR3 has 14 amino acids. The V and J ends lost 5 bases and 5 bases, in that order; junction bases with no gene match: 8. The DNA of the CDR3 is TGTGCCAGCAGTCCCCAGGGGGTCGGCGAGACCCAGTACTTC. Translating it yields CASSPQGVGETQYF.

This chain joins TRBV19 and TRBJ2-1, with TRBD1 identical over 12 bases. The CDR3 covers 16 residues. Germline CDR1 reads LNHDA; CDR2 reads SQIVND (reference sequence). V gave up 6 bases and J gave up 8 bases; unmatched junction bases: 11. In nucleotides, the CDR3 is TGTGCCAGTAGAAAGAAACCGGGACAGGGGGCTGATGAGCAGTTCTTC. Protein product: CASRKKPGQGADEQFF.

The CDR3 reads CASSPSGAGGPDTQYF. The CDR3, as DNA: TGTGCCAGCAGCCCGAGTGGGGCGGGAGGGCCAGATACGCAGTATTTT. V and J are TRBV11-3 and TRBJ2-3, with TRBD2 matching 9 bases. Germline CDR1 SGHNT, CDR2 YENEEA. J lost 4 bases, V lost 5 bases, and 10 bases had no gene match. The CDR3 has 16 residues.

The chain is built from TRBV7-9 and TRBJ2-7, with D possibly matching TRBD2 (6 bases). Germline V gene sequence: CDR1 SEHNR, CDR2 FQNEAQ (reference sequence). Trimming cost V 1 base and J 6 bases, with 10 bases left between them. This CDR3 region has 13 residues. The CDR3: CASSLGEGGEQYF. The CDR3 nucleotides read TGTGCCAGCAGCTTAGGTGAGGGAGGCGAGCAGTACTTC.

The J gene is TRBJ1-6, the V gene TRBV6-2 or TRBV6-3, with 12 nucleotides matching TRBD1. V gave up 0 bases and J gave up 10 bases; unmatched junction bases: 13. This CDR3 has 19 amino acids. The germline gives CDR1 MNHEY, CDR2 SVGEGT. The CDR3 region is CASSYSRFPGQGAESPLHF. For the CDR3, the DNA is TGTGCCAGCAGTTACTCGAGATTTCCGGGACAGGGGGCTGAGTCACCCCTCCACTTT.

This sequence joins TRBV6-2 or TRBV6-3 and TRBJ2-5, with TRBD2 identical over 7 bases. The CDR3 extends over 13 amino acids. Germline lookup yields CDR1 MNHEY and CDR2 SVGEGT. The J segment lost 2 bases and the V segment lost 6 bases, leaving 3 bases of the junction unmatched. The DNA of the CDR3 is TGTGCCAGCAGCAATAGCGGGCAAGAGACCCAGTACTTC. Amino acid sequence: CASSNSGQETQYF.

The CDR3 loop reads CASSSGQGVSQPQHF. The CDR3 region has the DNA TGTGCCAGCAGTTCGGGACAGGGCGTTAGTCAGCCCCAGCATTTT. V gene TRBV6-2 or TRBV6-3 combines with J gene TRBJ1-5, with 9 bases that match TRBD1. The CDR3 runs to 15 residues. Germline CDR1 is MNHEY and CDR2 is SVGEGT. J gave up 6 bases and V 4 bases, and 7 bases lay outside the gene matches.

The J gene is TRBJ2-3, the V gene TRBV5-6; TRBD1 matches at 7 bases. Trimming took 2 bases from V and 2 from J; bases not matched to a gene: 11. This CDR3 contains 17 residues. Germline CDR1 SGHDT, CDR2 YYEEEE. The CDR3 sequence: CASSLKGAGAITDTQYF. CDR3 DNA sequence: TGTGCCAGCAGCTTAAAGGGGGCAGGAGCCATCACAGATACGCAGTATTTT.

This chain uses TRBV6-2 or TRBV6-3 with TRBJ2-7; D is unresolved. Per germline, CDR1 MNHEY and CDR2 SVGEGT. Trimming stripped 5 bases from V and 5 bases from J, with 10 bases between. The CDR3 loop spans 12 amino acids. CDR3 in DNA: TGTGCCAGCAGTCACGCGGTGAACGAGCAGTACTTC. Its translation: CASSHAVNEQYF.

The chain uses TRBV9 and TRBJ2-3; D perhaps matches TRBD2 (6 bases). The length of the CDR3 is 16 residues. Germline V CDR1 and CDR2: SGDLS, YYNGEE. Trimming stripped 0 bases from V and 6 bases from J, with 17 bases between. The CDR3 bases are TGTGCCAGCAGCGTAGCGTCTAGCGCCCGTTTTGATACGCAGTATTTT. The encoded protein is CASSVASSARFDTQYF.

The V gene is TRBV9, the J gene TRBJ2-1, with 12 bases fitting TRBD2. The V gene's germline CDR1 is SGDLS and CDR2 YYNGEE. This CDR3 has 18 amino acids. V lost 3 bases, J lost 4 bases, and 11 bases stayed unmatched. CDR3 coding DNA: TGTGCCAGCAGCGCTCTCCTGACTAGCGGGGGAACATACAATGAGCAGTTCTTC. Translated, it gives CASSALLTSGGTYNEQFF.

The chain couples TRBV7-3 to TRBJ2-1; 8 bases agree with TRBD2. Germline loops: CDR1 SGHTA, CDR2 FQGTGA. The CDR3 is made up of 15 amino acids. V shed 2 bases, J shed 5 bases, and the junction held 5 bases outside the gene matches. The CDR3 protein is CASSLSAGEHNEQFF. Written as DNA, the CDR3 is TGTGCCAGCAGCTTATCAGCGGGGGAACACAATGAGCAGTTCTTC.

This chain links TRBV5-1 with TRBJ2-7, with 15 bases lining up with TRBD2. Germline CDR1 reads SGHRS; CDR2 reads YFSETQ. Losses at the gene ends were 5 bases for V and 7 bases for J; bases not matched to a gene: 10. The CDR3 has 16 residues. The CDR3 sequence: CASRMGLAGGGGEQYF. DNA of the CDR3: TGCGCCAGCAGGATGGGACTAGCGGGAGGAGGCGGTGAGCAGTACTTC.

This rearrangement joins TRBV3-1 (or the pseudogene TRBV3-2) to TRBJ1-2, with 9 bases aligning to TRBD1. The V gene end was trimmed by 6 bases and the J gene end by 7 bases; junction bases not matched to a gene: 9. The CDR3 totals 14 residues. Germline-derived CDR1 and CDR2 are LGHDT and YNNKEL (reference sequence). CDR3 sequence (DNA): TGTGCCAGCAGTCCGGGACAGGGCGTTGGTGGCTACACCTTC. Amino acids: CASSPGQGVGGYTF.

The CDR3 spells CASSLATSGGRYTGELFF. Written as DNA, the CDR3 is TGTGCCAGCAGCTTAGCTACTAGCGGGGGGCGTTACACCGGGGAGCTGTTTTTT. The chain recombines TRBV7-6 with TRBJ2-2, with 12 nucleotides matching TRBD2. This CDR3 has 18 residues. The germline V gene encodes CDR1 SGHVS and CDR2 FNYEAQ. Germline trimming cut 0 bases from V and 3 bases from J; bases unmatched to any gene: 5. The variable domain in full, with the rest retrieved from reference TRBV7-6 and TRBJ2-2, is GAGVSQSPRYKVTKRGQDVALRCDPISGHVSLYWYRQALGQGPEFLTYFNYEAQQDKSGLPNDRFSAERPEGSISTLTIQRTEQRDSAMYRCASSLATSGGRYTGELFFGEGSRLTVL.

CDR3 sequence: CASSYSGTGGTDTQYF. The CDR3 nucleotides are TGTGCCAGCAGTTACTCCGGGACAGGGGGGACAGATACGCAGTATTTT. This sequence joins TRBV6-5 and TRBJ2-3; TRBD1 matches at 11 bases. This CDR3 spans 16 amino acids. V dropped 0 bases and J dropped 3; count of bases not matched to a gene: 2. CDR1 and CDR2 from the germline V gene are MNHEY and SVGAGI.

The chain carries TRBV6-5 and TRBJ1-5, with a tentative D call TRBD1 (6 bases). Germline V CDR1 and CDR2: MNHEY, SVGAGI. CDR3 size: 13 residues. V was cut by 8 bases and J by 4 bases, with 12 bases left in between. The CDR3: CASRQVNNQPQHF. The CDR3 region has the DNA TGTGCCAGCCGACAGGTAAATAATCAGCCCCAGCATTTT.

This rearrangement joins TRBV7-3 to TRBJ1-2, with D perhaps TRBD1 (5 bases). V was pared by 5 bases and J by 7 bases, with 17 bases between. Germline V CDR1 and CDR2: SGHTA, FQGTGA. The CDR3 extends over 14 amino acids. CDR3 region: CASSPDNGRGGYTF. The CDR3 DNA reads TGTGCCAGCAGCCCCGACAATGGGAGGGGTGGCTACACCTTC.

The J gene is TRBJ1-1, the V gene TRBV10-3, with 9 bases fitting TRBD1. Trimming cost V 10 bases and J 1 base; bases outside gene matches: 10. The CDR3 spans 15 residues. CDR1 ENHRY and CDR2 SYGVKD come from the germline V gene. This CDR3 is CATVPQGASNTEAFF. In DNA form, the CDR3 reads TGTGCCACGGTCCCACAGGGGGCTTCGAACACTGAAGCTTTCTTT.

The chain has TRBV5-4 and TRBJ1-1, with 7 bases aligning to TRBD1. J lost 6 bases, V lost 5 bases, and 19 bases had no gene match. The CDR3 loop spans 17 amino acids. Germline CDR1 is SGHNT and CDR2 is YYREEE (reference sequence). CDR3 in DNA: TGTGCCAGCAGGATGGTTCCAAGAACAGGGGAGTATCCTGAAGCTTTCTTT. Its protein is CASRMVPRTGEYPEAFF. Full variable domain (rest looked up from reference TRBV5-4 and TRBJ1-1): ETGVTQSPTHLIKTRGQQVTLRCSSQSGHNTVSWYQQALGQGPQFIFQYYREEENGRGNFPPRFSGLQFPNYSSELNVNALELDDSALYLCASRMVPRTGEYPEAFFGQGTRLTVV.

This chain links TRBV5-1 with TRBJ2-1, with D possibly being TRBD2 (6 bases). Germline loops: CDR1 SGHRS, CDR2 YFSETQ. Trimming removed 0 bases from V and 4 bases from J, with 11 bases in between. The CDR3 is 15 residues long. CDR3 protein: CASSLAGGGYNEQFF. DNA for the CDR3: TGCGCCAGCAGCTTGGCCGGTGGGGGGTACAATGAGCAGTTCTTC. The full variable domain, its missing parts supplied by reference TRBV5-1 and TRBJ2-1, is KAGVTQTPRYLIKTRGQQVTLSCSPISGHRSVSWYQQTPGQGLQFLFEYFSETQRNKGNFPGRFSGRQFSNSRSEMNVSTLELGDSALYLCASSLAGGGYNEQFFGPGTRLTVL.

The J gene is TRBJ2-1, the V gene TRBV10-3, with 12 nucleotides matching TRBD2. The germline CDR1 and CDR2 sequences are ENHRY and SYGVKD. The CDR3 covers 14 residues. The ends lost 8 bases at V and 7 bases at J; junction bases unmatched: 6. The CDR3 region is CAIRPSGGGNEQFF. The CDR3 DNA sequence: TGTGCCATCCGTCCTAGCGGGGGGGGTAATGAGCAGTTCTTC.

J is TRBJ2-3 and V is TRBV7-6; TRBD1 agrees at 7 bases. This CDR3 is 19 amino acids long. Germline CDR1 reads SGHVS; CDR2 reads FNYEAQ. The trim removed 2 bases at V and 0 bases at J, leaving 14 bases unmatched. The CDR3 DNA sequence: TGTGCCAGCAGCTTAATGGATGGCAGGGGGTACCGGAGCACAGATACGCAGTATTTT. Encoded protein: CASSLMDGRGYRSTDTQYF.